This record covers a single TCR beta chain. Its antigen is still unknown. Receptor libraries were prepared by the immunoSEQ multiplex PCR assay. A mixture of 60 forward primers for TCR Vbeta segments and 13 reverse primers for TCR Jbeta segments was used in the multiplex PCR. A multiplex PCR assay on genomic DNA amplified the CDR3 region of rearranged TCR beta genes. The amplified TCR beta libraries were sequenced on the Illumina HiSeq System as 87-base-pair reads. The study's own analysis went as follows. In a later analysis, tens of millions of unique TCR beta chains were counted across the 500 to 850 repertoires, and about 9.9 million of these chains were shared by at least two donors. Raw reads were error-corrected and collapsed into unique sequences with a nearest-neighbor algorithm that merged closely related sequences to remove PCR and sequencing errors. CDR3 sequences were aligned to IMGT reference sequences to assign V, D and J gene segments. For a sequence to be retained, at least a six-nucleotide match to both a V gene segment and a J gene segment was required. Rearrangements were classified as productive when the CDR3 lacked stop codons and remained in frame with V and J, and all other rearrangements were classified as non-productive. Following IMGT convention, CDR3 was defined as the stretch from the second conserved V-encoded cysteine to the conserved J-encoded phenylalanine. The earlier analysis of 450 to 750 of the donors excluded any sequence lacking an unambiguous match to a single V gene segment. In an earlier analysis of approximately 590 of the donors, V segments were called functional above 56.7% productive rearrangements and were called segregating when the between-donor standard deviation exceeded 5%. A statistical classification framework was built for diagnosing cytomegalovirus status from the catalog of TCR beta chain sequences. In a later analysis, V and J genes were assigned by comparing TCR nucleotide sequences against IMGT/GENE-DB human TR gene sequences. The TCRdist pipeline was used in a later analysis to assign CDR3 sequences and most-parsimonious VDJ recombination scenarios. In a later analysis, each TCR beta chain was defined by its CDR3 amino acid sequence together with its V-gene family, and reads without a unique V-gene family were excluded. As a way to deal with suspected cross-contamination and a sequencing artifact, a later analysis dropped more than 500 nucleotide sequences that were highly shared and had low generation probability. A later analysis calculated a clonal expansion index for each public chain from normalized within-repertoire ranks of inferred template counts. Generation probabilities in a later analysis came from a VDJ recombination model fitted to out-of-frame rearrangements, and those results were checked against IGoR. Hypergeometric tests were used in a later analysis to score TCR-TCR, TCR-HLA and TCR-CMV co-occurrence, with a repertoire-size bias correction applied to the TCR pairs. To estimate false discovery rates, a later analysis permuted the HLA or CMV assignments 20 times. In a later analysis, co-occurring TCRs were grouped using DBSCAN, with TCRdist sequence similarity added in when clustering inside HLA-allele-positive subsets. For co-occurrence clustering, repertoires with fewer than 30,000 or more than 120,000 public chains were excluded, along with 4 to 6 repertoires with anomalous nucleotide sharing. In TCRdb, the immuneACCESS table is reduced to in-frame sequences with V and J assigned. These tables do not hold every clone; where another copy was compared, an unresolved V gene accounts for under half, and the others remain unexplained. For V, J and clone size, that table is used; D and trimming come from the DNA. The sample table on file contains around 140,000 clones. The ten largest clonotypes hold about 1.4% of the sample.

The cohort consisted of 600 to 750 healthy bone marrow donors. At the time of sampling, every cohort member was nominally healthy, though immune exposures that went unrecorded were likely present. The donor tested CMV seronegative, placing the donor among the 300 to 400 seronegative members of the cohort. Every donor gave a peripheral blood sample, and the peripheral blood mononuclear cells from that sample were used for TCR beta sequencing. The Qiagen DNeasy Blood Extraction Kit was used to extract genomic DNA from the blood cell samples. The sample belongs to a study of cytomegalovirus exposure and HLA in healthy donors (dated by TCRdb to 2015 to 2018). With respect to the entire study: According to an earlier analysis of a few hundred of the donors, about 190 million T cells yielded 90 million to 140 million unique TCR beta sequences and about 280 Gb of sequence data. About 300 gigabases of sequencing data and around 85 million unique TCR sequences made up an early release that covered 500 to 700 HLA-typed donors. The genetic ancestry cluster associated with self-reported Caucasian donors included 81% of the 398 genotyped donors. The aim of the study was to test whether cataloging public T cell receptors could identify signatures of past pathogen exposure. The T cell repertoires of 666 subjects were profiled by immunosequencing and related to cytomegalovirus serostatus. Along with the 666-subject first cohort, a separate validation cohort of over 90 different subjects was used. To predict cytomegalovirus infection status, the study brought together high-throughput TCR immunosequencing, statistical association of individual TCRs with disease status, and machine learning. A later analysis re-examined previously published TCR beta repertoires from about 700 donors and added high-resolution HLA genotyping to investigate patterns of TCR occurrence. In the later analysis, no new phenotypic data were used to find candidate immune exposures; instead, reliance was placed on TCR beta sequences and their occurrence across donors. In an earlier analysis of roughly 600 of the donors, high-throughput TCR beta sequencing was used to judge whether each TCR beta V gene segment behaved as functional or pseudogenic. Alongside the repertoire data, information on donor age, sex, ethnicity and CMV serostatus was compiled. A later genetic analysis took genome-wide SNP genotypes for about 65% of the 666 donors and used that subset as a discovery cohort. Every repertoire in the discovery cohort had been generated on one and the same sequencing platform. HLA typing included class I and class II loci at four-digit resolution. Typing coverage differed by locus: A, B, C, DRB1 and DQB1 were typed in roughly 620-630 donors, DQA1 in roughly 500, DPA1 in 600 to 610, and DPB1 in about 450. Four to six DR-DQ haplotypes were handled as single units for association and clustering, since linkage in the cohort was strong. Across about 370 genotyped donors of the cohort, an average of roughly 200,000 unique TCR beta nucleotide sequences per donor were sequenced, and roughly 18% of those sequences were non-productive.

Beyond this particular receptor, the publication reports: A later analysis found that most CMV-associated TCR beta chains appeared HLA-restricted, with HLA associations seemingly driven largely by CMV exposure. A further reported finding was that TCR beta sequences accurately predicted the HLA-A and HLA-B alleles for most subjects in the first cohort. An association between a missense DCLRE1C variant and V-gene and J-gene trimming of TCR beta chains was found in a later genetic analysis and replicated in an independent cohort. Most TCR sequences were observed very rarely across donors, whereas some public TCRs were present in many individuals. In this cohort, only TCR beta chains were sequenced, and detectable features were limited by the absence of alpha or paired-chain data. According to a later analysis, parvovirus B19, influenza, CMV and Epstein-Barr virus appeared linked to several top co-occurrence clusters. According to a later analysis, TCR association rates differed among HLA loci, with DRB1 alleles showing the most associated TCRs and HLA-C alleles showing the fewest. Broadly in line with IMGT annotations, most TCR beta V segments showed up in productive rearrangements about 87% or about 30% of the time in an earlier analysis of roughly 590 of the donors. Presence/absence analyses assumed roughly uniform sequencing depth across donors, an assumption that may not hold. When HLA alleles, especially DR and DQ, strongly co-occurred, TCR associations were difficult to assign to individual alleles. CMV serostatus was the only immune exposure information available for the cohort. In a later analysis, HLA-associated TCR beta chains showed more clonal expansion and lower generation probabilities than non-associated chains that were equally common. A later analysis associated 16,951 TCR beta sequences with specific HLA alleles at a false discovery rate of 0.05. Linkage disequilibrium might explain the correlated functional status among segregating V segments, but an unknown experimental factor could not be ruled out. The authors suggested that the approach could potentially be extended to other disease states and immunological phenotypes. Because counts were too low, roughly 16 rarely observed V segments, including chromosome 9 orphons, were excluded from the earlier analysis of roughly 580 of the donors. Because some donors lacked HLA typing at each locus, the association tests relied only on the typed subset. The study gave a list of under 200 TCR beta chains associated with cytomegalovirus. In vitro tests confirmed that a few of the cytomegalovirus-associated TCR beta chains recognize cytomegalovirus antigens. The 87-base-pair reads could not distinguish some IMGT-functional V segments, including TRBV6-2 and TRBV6-3, so those segments were excluded. Cytomegalovirus status was reported to be diagnosed by the classifier with high specificity and sensitivity in both the original and validation cohorts. The sequencing pipeline was judged likely to have produced a cluster of highly shared sequence variants as a technical artifact. According to a later genetic analysis, donors in an Asian-associated ancestry cluster had fewer N-insertions in productive TCRs than the roughly 670-donor mean.

V lost 2 bases and J lost 2 bases; the stretch between them is 13 bases long. The CDR3 starts with the cysteine, ends with the phenylalanine, and has 16 residues. Only CDR3 DNA is held: 48 bases, read in frame from base 1. Via the germline V gene, CDR1 is MDHEN and CDR2 SYDVKM. The source is a woman in her thirties or forties in good health and CMV-seronegative. Specimen: PBMCs. The sequence joins TRBV28 to TRBJ1-5, with TRBD1 tentatively as D gene (5 bases match). At the DNA level, the sequence is TGTGCCAGCAGTTTAGGCGGGGGTATGGGCAATCAGCCCCAGCATTTT. It translates as CASSLGGGMGNQPQHF.